The sequence of this T cell receptor (beta chain) was determined in a study of T cell changes during pregnancy in multiple sclerosis. This CDR3 region has 15 residues. V trimming: 5 bases; J trimming: 6 bases; junction bases outside the gene matches: 6. The germline V gene encodes CDR1 KGHSH and CDR2 LQKENI. Profiled with immunoSEQ multiplex PCR; TCRdb holds only in-frame clones, not every one. The sample lists tens of thousands of clones, approximately 91% occurring once. The origin of this receptor is a female donor in good health, enrolled as a control in a pregnancy study. Source: CD4+ T cells from peripheral blood mononuclear cells, taken after pregnancy. The J gene is TRBJ1-6, the V gene TRBV18; 8 positions match TRBD1. CDR3 in amino acids: CASSGSGGSNSPLHF. In nucleotides, the CDR3 is TGTGCCAGCTCAGGTTCAGGGGGCTCTAATTCACCCCTCCACTTT.